Listed here are 31 T cell receptor beta chains from one sample, sequenced in a study of Tregs in tolerant kidney transplant recipients. Here immunoSEQ multiplex PCR was the method, and the copy in TCRdb shows in-frame clones only, minus some. This table holds about 15,000 clones, roughly 78% found once. The specimen comprised Tregs from blood, sampled before the transplant. These receptors all stem from a human donor who received a combined kidney and bone marrow transplant.

The sample holds one count of this clone. DNA for the CDR3: TGTGCCAGCAGCTTAGTGGCTGCGCCCGGGCGGGACTACGAGCAGTACTTC. Its translation: CASSLVAAPGRDYEQYF. The V and J genes are TRBV7-2 and TRBJ2-7, with D perhaps TRBD2 (6 bases). The germline V and J ends were trimmed by 1 base and 3 bases, with 19 bases remaining between them. Per the germline V gene, CDR1 is SGHTA and CDR2 is FQGNSA. The length of the CDR3 is 17 residues.

The chain couples TRBV2 to TRBJ2-5; the D gene is possibly TRBD1 (6 bases). Germline lookup yields CDR1 SNHLY and CDR2 FYNNEI. V was shortened by 3 bases and J by 5 bases, with 13 bases between the two germline ends. The CDR3 is made up of 14 amino acids. DNA of the CDR3: TGTGCCAGCAGTGATGGGCAGGGGTGGGAGACCCAGTACTTC. Translating it yields CASSDGQGWETQYF.

The V and J genes are TRBV6-5 and TRBJ2-7, with 7 bases lining up with TRBD1. Germline lookup yields CDR1 MNHEY and CDR2 SVGAGI. The CDR3 sequence is 14 residues long. With V trimmed by 4 bases and J by 3 bases, 6 bases remained unmatched. In DNA, the CDR3 is TGTGCCAGCAGTTTACAGGGGACCGGCTACGAGCAGTACTTC. This translates into CASSLQGTGYEQYF.

The rearrangement links TRBV5-1 to TRBJ2-5, with a possible D match to TRBD2 (5 bases). This CDR3 contains 18 residues. The germline CDR1 and CDR2 sequences are SGHRS and YFSETQ. V lost 6 bases, J lost 4 bases, and 28 bases lay in between. CDR3 DNA sequence: TGCGCCAGCACCCTTGGGAGTTTTGGGTATCTGGCTGGAGAGACCCAGTACTTC. Amino acids: CASTLGSFGYLAGETQYF.

The chain employs TRBV7-6 and TRBJ1-1; a weak D match, TRBD1 (6 bases). V lost 4 bases and J lost 1, with 16 bases in between. Germline V gene sequence: CDR1 SGHVS, CDR2 FNYEAQ. The CDR3 runs 16 residues. CDR3 loop: CASSSSGVEENTEAFF. The CDR3 nucleotides read TGTGCCAGCAGCTCATCAGGGGTGGAGGAGAACACTGAAGCTTTCTTT.

The chain employs TRBV15 and TRBJ2-5; 8 bases line up with TRBD2. V shed 1 base, J shed 5 bases, and the junction held 6 bases outside the gene matches. Germline values: CDR1 LNHNV, CDR2 YYDKDF (reference sequence). This CDR3 is built from 15 residues. The CDR3 sequence: CATSRVLAARETQYF. The CDR3 DNA reads as TGTGCCACCAGCAGAGTACTAGCGGCGAGGGAGACCCAGTACTTC.

V usage is TRBV7-8 and J usage is TRBJ2-3; the match to TRBD2 covers 10 bases. The junction had 12 bases not matched to a gene; V was cut back by 7 bases and J by 8 bases. CDR1 is SGHVS and CDR2 is FQNEAQ in the germline V gene. The CDR3 runs to 15 residues. The CDR3 reads CASTPRAGGPGTQYF. The CDR3 DNA sequence: TGTGCCAGCACCCCGAGAGCGGGAGGGCCGGGTACGCAGTATTTT.

V and J are TRBV5-6 and TRBJ2-7; no definite D call. This CDR3 is 13 amino acids long. V lost 2 bases, J lost 6 bases, and 12 bases lay in between. Germline loops: CDR1 SGHDT, CDR2 YYEEEE. CDR3 residues: CASSFPGYGEQYF. The CDR3 DNA reads as TGTGCCAGCAGCTTTCCCGGGTACGGCGAGCAGTACTTC. The full variable domain, in which reference TRBV5-6 and TRBJ2-7 provide the parts outside the CDR3, is DAGVTQSPTHLIKTRGQQVTLRCSPKSGHDTVSWYQQALGQGPQFIFQYYEEEERQRGNFPDRFSGHQFPNYSSELNVNALLLGDSALYLCASSFPGYGEQYFGPGTRLTVT.

The CDR3 nucleotides are TGTGCCAGCAGATTTGATCCGGGACAGCTTACCTACGAGCAGTACTTC. Translating it yields CASRFDPGQLTYEQYF. V and J are TRBV2 and TRBJ2-7; 7 positions agree with TRBD1. The V gene end was trimmed by 6 bases and the J gene end by 2 bases; junction bases not matched to a gene: 13. Looked up from germline, CDR1 is SNHLY and CDR2 is FYNNEI. The CDR3 consists of 16 residues.

This clone was picked up one time. The rearrangement uses TRBV7-6 and TRBJ1-2; D might be TRBD1 (5 bases). Deletions cut 5 bases from V and 0 bases from J, with 28 bases between. Per the germline V gene, CDR1 is SGHVS and CDR2 is FNYEAQ. CDR3 length: 20 residues. In DNA, the CDR3 is TGTGCCAGCAGCCGGATATCCGCCGACAGTGTGCAATTCGCTAACTATGGCTACACCTTC. Encoded protein: CASSRISADSVQFANYGYTF.

This sequence joins TRBV15 and TRBJ2-7; no definite D call. Trimming cost V 1 base and J 6 bases, with 19 bases left between them. The CDR3 covers 16 residues. CDR1 LNHNV and CDR2 YYDKDF come from the germline V gene (reference sequence). The CDR3 nucleotides are TGTGCCACCAGCAGAGGTCTACAGTGGGCGACCCTCGAGCAGTACTTC. Encoded protein: CATSRGLQWATLEQYF. Supplemented by reference TRBV15 and TRBJ2-7, the full variable domain reads DAMVIQNPRYQVTQFGKPVTLSCSQTLNHNVMYWYQQKSSQAPKLLFHYYDKDFNNEADTPDNFQSRRPNTSFCFLDIRSPGLGDTAMYLCATSRGLQWATLEQYFGPGTRLTVT.

In this sample, this clone is medium-sized. This chain links TRBV19 with TRBJ1-1; 7 nucleotides agree with TRBD1. V lost 7 bases, J lost 3 bases, and 8 bases stayed unmatched. Per the germline V gene, CDR1 is LNHDA and CDR2 is SQIVND (reference sequence). The CDR3 consists of 14 residues. The CDR3 is CASTLKGAHTEAFF. The CDR3 coding sequence is TGTGCCAGTACCCTAAAGGGGGCCCACACTGAAGCTTTCTTT.

This chain uses TRBV10-2 with TRBJ2-5, with 11 bases identical to TRBD2. The germline gives CDR1 WSHSY, CDR2 SAAADI. The CDR3 sequence is 15 residues long. The J segment lost 2 bases and the V segment lost 4 bases, leaving 3 bases of the junction unmatched. CDR3 coding DNA: TGCGCCAGCAGTGCCGGGACTAGCGGTCAAGAGACCCAGTACTTC. Its translation: CASSAGTSGQETQYF.

The chain carries TRBV10-3 and TRBJ2-7; TRBD1 agrees at 11 bases. The CDR3 has 15 amino acids. V shed 9 bases and J 2 bases; nucleotides not matched to a gene: 9. CDR1 and CDR2 (germline): ENHRY, SYGVKD. DNA of the CDR3: TGTGCCATTTTTAATCCGGGACAGGGGGCCTACGAGCAGTACTTC. It specifies CAIFNPGQGAYEQYF.

The DNA of the CDR3 is TGTGCCAGCAGCTTAGAAGTGGCTTCCGAGCAGTACTTC. This codes for CASSLEVASEQYF. This chain joins TRBV7-2 and TRBJ2-7; no reliable D call. The CDR3 is 13 amino acids. CDR1 is SGHTA, CDR2 FQGNSA, per germline. Trimming cost V 1 base and J 6 bases, with 10 bases left between them.

The rearrangement joins TRBV5-1 to TRBJ1-6, with D possibly matching TRBD1 (6 bases). Germline V gene data show CDR1 as SGHRS and CDR2 as YFSETQ. The ends were cut back, 0 bases at V and 9 bases at J, with 16 bases in the middle. The CDR3 contains 16 residues. CDR3 in DNA: TGCGCCAGCAGCTTGGACCCCGGGACAATTTTTTCACCCCTCCACTTT. This gives the protein CASSLDPGTIFSPLHF.

This clone has just a few counts. The rearrangement joins TRBV18 to TRBJ2-2; 12 bases match TRBD2. Germline assignment: CDR1 KGHSH and CDR2 LQKENI. V was pared by 0 bases and J by 4 bases, with 9 bases of the junction left unmatched. There are 19 residues in the CDR3. The CDR3 sequence is CASSPPVTSGGHSTGELFF. The CDR3 DNA sequence: TGTGCCAGCTCACCACCCGTGACTAGCGGGGGCCATTCCACCGGGGAGCTGTTTTTT.

The rearrangement joins TRBV28 to TRBJ1-2; 10 bases are shared with TRBD1. Losses at the gene ends were 5 bases for V and 0 bases for J; bases not matched to a gene: 6. This CDR3 spans 16 amino acids. The germline CDR1 and CDR2 sequences are MDHEN and SYDVKM. CDR3 nucleotides: TGTGCCAGCAGTCTCCGGGACAGGGGTCCTAACTATGGCTACACCTTC. It codes for CASSLRDRGPNYGYTF.

The rearrangement links TRBV28 to TRBJ1-4; a possible D gene is TRBD1 (6 bases). Germline V gene data show CDR1 as MDHEN and CDR2 as SYDVKM. The V gene lost 6 bases and the J gene lost 8 bases, with 16 bases spanning the gap. This CDR3 contains 14 residues. CDR3 coding DNA: TGTGCCAGCAGACCGAGGGGGATGAGGGAAAAACTGTTTTTT. Its translation is CASRPRGMREKLFF.

V gene TRBV9 combines with J gene TRBJ2-7; D not resolved. Germline V lookup: CDR1 SGDLS, CDR2 YYNGEE. V was trimmed by 4 bases and J by 0 bases, leaving 14 bases between them. The CDR3 has 15 residues. CDR3 bases: TGTGCCAGCAGCCCCCCTTACCCCAGCTCCTACGAGCAGTACTTC. Translation: CASSPPYPSSYEQYF.

This clone came up a few times. This chain joins TRBV7-9 and TRBJ1-6, with 10 bases fitting TRBD1. The CDR3 runs 15 residues. V lost 1 base, J lost 8 bases, and 2 bases stayed unmatched. Germline lookup yields CDR1 SEHNR and CDR2 FQNEAQ (reference sequence). The CDR3 spells CASSLVGTGDSPLHF. The CDR3 region has the DNA TGTGCCAGCAGCTTAGTCGGGACAGGGGATTCACCCCTCCACTTT.

This chain links TRBV4-1 with TRBJ2-5; D gene unclear. CDR1 and CDR2 (germline): MGHRA, YSYEKL. This CDR3 has 13 residues. The V end was cut by 4 bases, the J end by 1 base, with 7 bases between. CDR3 nucleotides: TGCGCCAGCAGCCTAAGCTTCCAAGAGACCCAGTACTTC. Amino acid sequence: CASSLSFQETQYF.

This chain joins TRBV20-1 and TRBJ2-7; a possible D gene is TRBD2 (5 bases). Between the trimmed V and J ends, which lost 7 bases and 6 bases, there was a span of 13 bases. Germline CDR1 reads DFQATT; CDR2 reads SNEGSKA (reference sequence). This CDR3 has 11 residues. The CDR3 here is CSGRADFEQYF. DNA for the CDR3: TGCAGTGGCCGGGCGGACTTCGAGCAGTACTTC.

V gene TRBV4-1 combines with J gene TRBJ2-1; 8 bases are a match to TRBD2. Germline V lookup: CDR1 MGHRA, CDR2 YSYEKL. CDR3 length: 18 residues. J gave up 8 bases and V 0 bases, and 15 bases lay outside the gene matches. The CDR3 sequence is CASSQDPARGGRRDEQFF. CDR3 DNA: TGCGCCAGCAGCCAAGACCCGGCTAGGGGCGGGAGGAGAGATGAGCAGTTCTTC.

This sequence joins TRBV9 and TRBJ2-2, with D possibly TRBD1 on 5 matching bases. This CDR3 contains 18 residues. Germline V gene data show CDR1 as SGDLS and CDR2 as YYNGEE. With 4 bases removed from V and 3 bases from J, the gap between germline ends came to 22 bases. The CDR3 is CASSPSQDRKGYTGELFF. The CDR3 nucleotides read TGTGCCAGCAGCCCCTCCCAGGATCGGAAGGGGTACACCGGGGAGCTGTTTTTT.

This clone was picked up one time. The chain is built from TRBV5-6 and TRBJ1-5; D remains unclear. CDR1 and CDR2 (germline): SGHDT, YYEEEE. This CDR3 region has 13 residues. V lost 2 bases and J 2 bases, leaving 5 bases between the germline ends. The CDR3 DNA sequence: TGTGCCAGCAGCTTAGCGGGCAATCAGCCCCAGCATTTT. Protein sequence: CASSLAGNQPQHF.

The rearrangement joins TRBV30 to TRBJ2-1; D uncertain. CDR1 and CDR2 from the germline V gene are GTSNPN and SVGIG (reference sequence). The CDR3 spans 11 residues. Between the trimmed V and J ends, which lost 2 bases and 7 bases, there was a span of 6 bases. The DNA for the CDR3 is TGTGCCTGGAGTCTGCGGAATGAGCAGTTCTTC. Its protein is CAWSLRNEQFF. Full variable domain (outside the CDR3, taken from reference TRBV30 and TRBJ2-1): SQTIHQWPATLVQPVGSPLSLECTVEGTSNPNLYWYRQAAGRGLQLLFYSVGIGQISSEVPQNLSASRPQDRQFILSSKKLLLSDSGFYLCAWSLRNEQFFGPGTRLTVL.

This clone was recorded only once. The genes are TRBV6-5 and TRBJ1-1; 12 bases are a match to TRBD1. The CDR3 totals 14 residues. Germline loops: CDR1 MNHEY, CDR2 SVGAGI. Losses at the gene ends were 6 bases for V and 3 bases for J; bases not matched to a gene: 2. CDR3 nucleotide sequence: TGTGCCAGCAGAGGGACAGGGGGCTACACTGAAGCTTTCTTT. Its protein product is CASRGTGGYTEAFF.

J is TRBJ2-7 and V is TRBV27, with 8 bases identical to TRBD2. This CDR3 spans 16 amino acids. With V trimmed by 3 bases and J by 4 bases, 11 bases remained unmatched. From germline, CDR1 is MNHEY and CDR2 SMNVEV (reference sequence). As DNA, the CDR3 is TGTGCCAGCAGTTTTTTAGCGGGGCTGACCCCGTACGAGCAGTACTTC. It codes for CASSFLAGLTPYEQYF.

This chain connects TRBV19 to TRBJ2-2; 10 nucleotides agree with TRBD2. The CDR3 sequence is 17 residues long. V lost 7 bases and J lost 3; bases outside the gene matches: 11. Germline V gives CDR1 LNHDA, CDR2 SQIVND (reference sequence). This chain's CDR3 is CASTLQGLARHTGELFF. The CDR3, as DNA: TGTGCCAGTACTCTACAGGGACTAGCGAGACACACCGGGGAGCTGTTTTTT.

The chain carries TRBV19 and TRBJ1-2; D is perhaps TRBD1 (6 bases). Trimming cost V 4 bases and J 0 bases, with 18 bases left between them. Germline CDR1 LNHDA, CDR2 SQIVND (reference sequence). The CDR3 has 17 amino acids. CDR3 sequence (DNA): TGTGCCAGTAGTACGGGCCCAGTGGGACAAACTAACTATGGCTACACCTTC. Translating gives CASSTGPVGQTNYGYTF.